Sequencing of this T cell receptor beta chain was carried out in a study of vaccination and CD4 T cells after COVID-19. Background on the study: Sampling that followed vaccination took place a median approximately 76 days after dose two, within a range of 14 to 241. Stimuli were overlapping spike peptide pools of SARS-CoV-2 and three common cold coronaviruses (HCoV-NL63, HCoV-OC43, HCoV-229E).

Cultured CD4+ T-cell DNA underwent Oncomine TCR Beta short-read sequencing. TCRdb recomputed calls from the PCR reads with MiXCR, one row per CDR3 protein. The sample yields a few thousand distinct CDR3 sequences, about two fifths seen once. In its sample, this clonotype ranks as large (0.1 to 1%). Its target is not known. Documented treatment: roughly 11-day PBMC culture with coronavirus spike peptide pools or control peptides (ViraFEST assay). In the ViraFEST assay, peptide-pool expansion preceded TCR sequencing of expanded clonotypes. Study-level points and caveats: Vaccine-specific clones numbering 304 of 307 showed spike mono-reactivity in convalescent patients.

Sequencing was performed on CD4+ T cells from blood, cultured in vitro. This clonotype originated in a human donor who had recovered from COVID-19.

This chain's CDR3 is CSARDTNGYTF. The DNA for the CDR3 is TGCAGTGCTAGAGACACGAATGGCTACACCTTC. V gene TRBV20-1 combines with J gene TRBJ1-2; D not certain. CDR1 and CDR2 from the germline V gene are DFQATT and SNEGSKA (reference sequence). Trimming stripped 0 bases from V and 6 bases from J, with 5 bases between. The CDR3 is 11 residues long.